Described below is a single TCR beta chain sequence and its context. Its antigen is not yet known. Base-call qualities are not available, and no considerably larger clone is one nucleotide away. This sample is part of a study of cytomegalovirus exposure and HLA in healthy donors (dated by TCRdb to the late 2010s). Study-wide context: An earlier analysis of some 500 of the donors reported 250 to 300 Gb of sequence data and roughly 110 million unique TCR beta sequences from 150 million to 200 million T cells. About five DR-DQ haplotypes were treated as single units for association and clustering because of strong linkage in the cohort. To decide whether each TCR beta V gene segment behaved as functional or pseudogenic, an earlier analysis of some 600 of the donors relied on high-throughput TCR beta sequencing. About 300 gigabases of sequencing data and 70 million to 100 million unique TCR sequences were included in an early release covering about 620 HLA-typed donors. Rather than drawing on any new phenotypic data, the later analysis identified candidate immune exposures from TCR beta sequences and the way those sequences occurred across donors. Among about 360 genotyped donors of the cohort, an average of around 240,000 unique TCR beta nucleotide sequences were sequenced per donor, around 20% of them non-productive. A later analysis re-analyzed previously published TCR beta repertoires from 666 donors and added high-resolution HLA genotyping to study TCR occurrence patterns. The study combined high-throughput TCR immunosequencing, statistical association of individual TCRs with disease status, and machine learning to predict cytomegalovirus infection status. Using immunosequencing, the study profiled T cell repertoires from 550 to 750 subjects and related those repertoires to cytomegalovirus serostatus. HLA typing covered class I and class II loci at four-digit resolution. Every repertoire in the discovery cohort had been generated on one and the same sequencing platform. The genetic ancestry cluster associated with self-reported Caucasian donors included about four fifths of the 300 to 450 genotyped donors. Typing coverage differed by locus: A, B, C, DRB1 and DQB1 were typed in roughly 620-640 donors, DQA1 in 500 to 550, DPA1 in some 600, and DPB1 in just under 490. In addition to the first cohort of 666 subjects, a separate validation cohort of 120 different subjects was used. Alongside the repertoire data, information on donor age, sex, ethnicity and CMV serostatus was compiled. The aim of the study was to test whether cataloging public T cell receptors could identify signatures of past pathogen exposure. Genome-wide SNP genotypes for about 65% of the 666 donors were used in a later genetic analysis, which treated that subset as a discovery cohort. The paper as a whole reports these results and caveats: A few of the identified cytomegalovirus-associated TCR beta chains were confirmed in vitro to be specific for cytomegalovirus antigens. A further reported finding was that TCR beta sequences accurately predicted the HLA-A and HLA-B alleles for most subjects in the first cohort. Most TCR sequences were observed very rarely across donors, whereas some public TCRs were present in many individuals. According to the authors, the approach could potentially be generalized to other disease states and immunological phenotypes. Because counts were too low, more than 15 rarely observed V segments, including chromosome 9 orphons, were left out of the earlier analysis of 500 to 650 of the donors. Presence/absence analyses assumed roughly uniform sequencing depth across donors, an assumption that may not hold. The 87-base-pair reads could not distinguish some IMGT-functional V segments, including TRBV6-2 and TRBV6-3, so those segments were excluded. Compared with equally common non-associated chains, HLA-associated TCR beta chains in a later analysis were more clonally expanded and had lower generation probabilities. In this cohort, only TCR beta chains were sequenced, and detectable features were limited by the absence of alpha or paired-chain data. Most CMV-associated TCR beta chains appeared to be HLA-restricted in a later analysis, and the HLA associations seemed to be driven largely by CMV exposure. Specific HLA alleles were associated with around 18,000 TCR beta sequences at a false discovery rate of 0.05 in a later analysis. The classifier was reported to diagnose cytomegalovirus status with high specificity and sensitivity in both the original and validation cohorts. An earlier analysis of roughly 570 of the donors showed that most TCR beta V segments appeared in productive rearrangements either about 90% or about 30% of the time, which broadly matched IMGT annotations. In a later analysis, the rate of TCR association differed among HLA loci, with DRB1 alleles having the most associated TCRs and HLA-C alleles having the fewest. Correlated functional status among segregating V segments might reflect linkage disequilibrium, but an unknown experimental factor could not be ruled out. Because HLA typing was unavailable for some donors at each locus, only the typed subset was used in association tests. In the study, 150 to 200 TCR beta chains were listed as associated with cytomegalovirus. The sequencing pipeline was judged likely to have produced a cluster of highly shared sequence variants as a technical artifact. A later genetic analysis associated a missense DCLRE1C variant with V-gene and J-gene trimming of TCR beta chains, and an independent cohort replicated the association. In a later analysis, several top co-occurrence clusters were reported to appear linked to parvovirus B19, influenza, CMV and Epstein-Barr virus. The only immune exposure information available for the cohort was CMV serostatus. According to a later genetic analysis, donors in an Asian-associated ancestry cluster had fewer N-insertions in productive TCRs than the approximately 670-donor mean. Assigning TCR associations to individual alleles was difficult when HLA alleles, especially DR and DQ, strongly co-occurred.

The germline V gene specifies SQVTM as CDR1 and ANQGSEA as CDR2. The CDR3 holds 12 amino acids from the cysteine to the phenylalanine. The kept DNA is CDR3 alone, 36 bases in frame from the first base. V is shortened by 3 bases, J by 4 bases, and the region joining them spans 7 bases. The library was prepared using the immunoSEQ multiplex PCR assay. For the multiplex PCR, a mixture combining 60 forward primers for TCR Vbeta segments and 13 reverse primers for TCR Jbeta segments was used. The CDR3 region of rearranged TCR beta genes was amplified from genomic DNA with a multiplex PCR assay. The amplified TCR beta libraries were sequenced on the Illumina HiSeq System as 87-base-pair reads. The authors' analysis ran thus. Across the 500 to 850 repertoires, a later analysis counted 60 million to 90 million unique TCR beta chains, approximately 10 million of which were shared by at least two donors. Raw reads were error-corrected and collapsed into unique sequences with a nearest-neighbor algorithm that merged closely related sequences to remove PCR and sequencing errors. Alignment of CDR3 sequences to IMGT reference sequences was used to assign V, D and J gene segments. For a sequence to be retained, a match of at least six nucleotides was required to both a V gene segment and a J gene segment. Rearrangements were called productive when the CDR3 lacked stop codons and stayed in frame with V and J; all others were non-productive. Following IMGT convention, CDR3 was defined as the stretch from the second conserved V-encoded cysteine to the conserved J-encoded phenylalanine. In an earlier analysis of around 640 of the donors, sequences lacking an unambiguous match to a single V gene segment were excluded. An earlier analysis of several hundred of the donors classified V segments as functional when productive rearrangements were above 56.7% and as segregating when the standard deviation between donors was above 5%. A statistical classification framework was built to diagnose cytomegalovirus status from the catalog of TCR beta chain sequences. A later analysis assigned V and J genes by comparing TCR nucleotide sequences with IMGT/GENE-DB human TR gene sequences. The TCRdist pipeline was used in a later analysis to assign CDR3 sequences and most-parsimonious VDJ recombination scenarios. In a later analysis, every TCR beta chain was defined by the combination of its CDR3 amino acid sequence and its V-gene family, and reads without a unique V-gene family were dropped. To address suspected cross-contamination and a sequencing artifact, a later analysis removed 550 to 750 highly shared, low-generation-probability nucleotide sequences. In a later analysis, a clonal expansion index for each public chain was calculated from normalized within-repertoire ranks of inferred template counts. In a later analysis, generation probabilities were computed with a VDJ recombination model fitted to out-of-frame rearrangements, and the resulting probabilities were checked against IGoR. In a later analysis, hypergeometric tests were used to score TCR-TCR, TCR-HLA and TCR-CMV co-occurrence, with a repertoire-size bias correction applied to TCR pairs. A later analysis estimated false discovery rates by permuting HLA or CMV assignments 20 times. In a later analysis, co-occurring TCRs were grouped using DBSCAN, with TCRdist sequence similarity added in when clustering inside HLA-allele-positive subsets. Repertoires with fewer than 30,000 or more than 120,000 public chains, plus five repertoires with anomalous nucleotide sharing, were excluded from co-occurrence clustering. Not all clones reach the TCRdb copy of this immuneACCESS table, which keeps in-frame sequences only. Checked studies attribute under half of the gap to unresolved V genes and leave the rest unexplained. The V and J calls and clone size were taken over from that table, and D and trimming were inferred from the DNA. The sample table holds about 160,000 clones, of which 79% were seen once. Around 6.3% of the sample is taken by the ten largest.

The cohort consisted of 666 healthy bone marrow donors. All cohort members were sampled while nominally healthy, although unrecorded immune exposures were likely present. The donor tested CMV seropositive, placing the donor among the approximately 290 seropositive members of the cohort. Every donor gave a peripheral blood sample, and the peripheral blood mononuclear cells from that sample were used for TCR beta sequencing. The Qiagen DNeasy Blood Extraction Kit was used to extract genomic DNA from the blood cell samples. The material sequenced was PBMCs. This clonotype originated in a man aged 45-65 years in good health and CMV-seropositive. The chain is made from TRBV29-1 and TRBJ1-3; no confident D gene assignment can be made. The DNA is as follows: TGCAGCGTTGAGGCCTCGGGAAACACCATATATTTT. This gives the protein CSVEASGNTIYF.